This T cell receptor (beta chain) was identified in a study of monozygotic twins with cystic fibrosis. The study, taken as a whole, reports: J usage was most co-twin-similar in 8 of 16 pairs, V in 13. In this small cohort, shared CDR3 numbers showed no association with age, concordance or disease severity. Unrelated CF individuals shared fewer identical clonotypes than monozygotic CF twins. Low clonality (median roughly 0.009) suggested a mostly naive repertoire.

V was trimmed by 3 bases and J by 6 bases, leaving 29 bases between them. CDR3 length: 19 residues. Per the germline V gene, CDR1 is SGHTA and CDR2 is FQGNSA. As regards this clone: What it recognizes is unknown.

Libraries were prepared by immunoSEQ multiplex PCR; TCRdb keeps only in-frame clonotypes and omits some of them. The data hold 30,000 to 35,000 clones, with roughly 96% observed a single time. The genes are TRBV7-2 and TRBJ1-1; tentatively, D is TRBD1 (5 bases). Sequencing was done on a sample of blood. The receptor's source is a girl aged 2-9 years with cystic fibrosis. The CDR3 nucleotides are TGTGCCAGCAGCTTTCTCGGGGGACCGAGAAGTGGCTTTGGTGCTGAAGCTTTCTTT. Protein product: CASSFLGGPRSGFGAEAFF. Full variable domain (missing parts from reference TRBV7-2 and TRBJ1-1): GAGVSQSPSNKVTEKGKDVELRCDPISGHTALYWYRQSLGQGLEFLIYFQGNSAPDKSGLPSDRFSAERTGGSVSTLTIQRTQQEDSAVYLCASSFLGGPRSGFGAEAFFGQGTRLTVV.